The source of this T cell receptor beta chain is a study of identical twins. Whole-study findings and limits: Twin-shared out-of-frame alpha sequences showed excess low generation probability. Beta clonotypes that were abundant in cord blood contained fewer insertions, a pattern absent from memory repertoires. Zero-insertion analyses were open to partial confounding by invariant MAIT and iNKT cells.

A remark on this clonotype: Its antigen remains unknown.

A universal primer binding site was introduced by template switching. The final cDNA contained unique molecular identifiers. TCRdb passed the 5' RACE reads through MiXCR, listing each CDR3 protein once. Of 1.5 million to 2 million distinct CDR3 sequences detected, about 32% appear once; the ten largest clones hold 0.27%. Trimming stripped 2 bases from V and 5 bases from J, with 19 bases between. The germline CDR1 and CDR2 sequences are MNHNS and SASEGT. CDR3 length equals 17 residues. The specimen sequenced was cord blood. The sequence was obtained from a newborn girl in good health. The gene calls are TRBV6-1 and TRBJ1-5; TRBD1 might be the D (5 bases). Here the CDR3 DNA reads TGTGCCAGCAGTGAATCCCGCTCCAGGGAGCACCATCAGCCCCAGCATTTT. This sequence encodes CASSESRSREHHQPQHF.